This T cell receptor (beta chain) was sequenced for a study of T cell changes during pregnancy in multiple sclerosis. The germline V gene has CDR1 MNHEY and CDR2 SMNVEV (reference sequence). Trimming at V came to 2 bases and at J to 4 bases, leaving 6 bases not matched to a gene. The CDR3 length is 15 residues. Sequencing used immunoSEQ multiplex PCR; TCRdb keeps in-frame clones, though not all of them. The sample contains 60,000 or so clones, roughly nine tenths of which appear only once. Sequencing used CD4+ T cells from peripheral blood mononuclear cells, obtained after pregnancy. This TCR was sampled from a female donor in good health, enrolled as a control in a pregnancy study. V and J are TRBV27 and TRBJ1-2; 8 positions match TRBD1. CDR3 amino acids: CASSLKGQAAYGYTF. CDR3 coding DNA: TGTGCCAGCAGTTTAAAGGGACAGGCAGCCTATGGCTACACCTTC.